This is a list of T cell receptor beta chains from one sample in a study of T cells in localized non-small cell lung cancer. Using immunoSEQ multiplex PCR, the repertoire was profiled, and TCRdb retains in-frame clones only, with some absent. The repertoire consists of 25,000 to 35,000 clones, with 91% occurring once and the leading ten covering 5.5% to 7%. The sample here was PBMCs, taken before any cancer treatment. These receptors were collected from a man aged 35 to 69 with stage II lung adenocarcinoma. The conserved cysteine and the conserved F or W are not part of the CDR3 here. Fields, in order: D gene, J gene, clone size, V gene, CDR3 protein. The D gene is left open where the match is weak. Rows give clone size only sometimes, using once, few, many, or a class for an expanded clone.

D: NA; J: TRBJ1-1; size: NA; V: TRBV19; CDR3: ASKVFPTTEAF
D: NA; J: TRBJ2-7; size: NA; V: TRBV27; CDR3: ASSLGGLPNEQY
D: NA; J: TRBJ2-3; size: NA; V: TRBV5-1; CDR3: ASSLDRPTDTQY
D: TRBD1; J: TRBJ2-7; size: NA; V: TRBV4-2; CDR3: ASSQDGTGGYEQY
D: NA; J: TRBJ2-3; size: NA; V: TRBV28; CDR3: ASSVTRDTQY
D: TRBD1; J: TRBJ2-2; size: NA; V: TRBV19; CDR3: ASRATAGTGTFTNTGELF
D: NA; J: TRBJ1-2; size: NA; V: TRBV11-3; CDR3: ASSLGDGYT
D: NA; J: TRBJ2-6; size: NA; V: TRBV19; CDR3: ASSISPGSGANVLT
D: NA; J: TRBJ2-5; size: NA; V: TRBV20-1; CDR3: SARWGETQY
D: TRBD2; J: TRBJ2-1; size: NA; V: TRBV9; CDR3: ASSVRGDSGSSEQF
D: NA; J: TRBJ2-7; size: NA; V: TRBV5-1; CDR3: ASSREGGIIYEQY
D: TRBD1; J: TRBJ2-2; size: NA; V: TRBV6-1; CDR3: ASSFRTGVPGELF
D: TRBD1; J: TRBJ2-1; size: NA; V: TRBV4-2; CDR3: ASSQDQGQGVNEQF
D: TRBD2; J: TRBJ2-3; size: once; V: TRBV13; CDR3: ASSFLASGYSTDTQY
D: NA; J: TRBJ1-3; size: once; V: TRBV7-2; CDR3: ASSLRDISSGNTIY
D: NA; J: TRBJ2-3; size: NA; V: TRBV29-1; CDR3: SVEDYRGTDTQY
D: NA; J: TRBJ2-7; size: few; V: TRBV30; CDR3: AWSVSRPYGPEQY
D: NA; J: TRBJ2-1; size: NA; V: TRBV10-3; CDR3: AISDLQRSSYNEQF
D: NA; J: TRBJ2-7; size: NA; V: TRBV7-6; CDR3: ASSLVAVSSEQY
D: NA; J: TRBJ2-5; size: NA; V: TRBV15; CDR3: ATSRPSGETQY
D: NA; J: TRBJ1-1; size: NA; V: TRBV5-6; CDR3: ASSLTNTEAF
D: NA; J: TRBJ1-2; size: NA; V: TRBV6-6; CDR3: ASRTDGNYGYT
D: NA; J: TRBJ2-7; size: few; V: TRBV27; CDR3: ASTPLASPAYEQY
D: NA; J: TRBJ1-2; size: NA; V: TRBV6-1; CDR3: ASRDYYAGYGYT
D: TRBD2; J: TRBJ2-2; size: NA; V: TRBV6-1; CDR3: ASSGGLAGVGELF
D: NA; J: TRBJ2-5; size: NA; V: TRBV25-1; CDR3: ASSALGGVETQY
D: NA; J: TRBJ2-3; size: NA; V: TRBV7-3; CDR3: ASSLVSTDTQY
D: TRBD1; J: TRBJ2-2; size: NA; V: TRBV2; CDR3: ASTTSDRGLGELF
D: TRBD2; J: TRBJ2-1; size: once; V: TRBV19; CDR3: ASSMVSGRSYNEQF
D: TRBD1; J: TRBJ1-4; size: NA; V: TRBV28; CDR3: ASSRQGVDEKLF
D: NA; J: TRBJ2-3; size: NA; V: TRBV6-6; CDR3: ASSYGAREDTQY
D: NA; J: TRBJ1-2; size: NA; V: TRBV27; CDR3: ASSPLGGSGFVHGYT
D: NA; J: TRBJ2-1; size: NA; V: TRBV18; CDR3: ASSLSPGSYNEQF
D: TRBD1; J: TRBJ2-7; size: NA; V: TRBV5-1; CDR3: ASSWTGGYEQY
D: NA; J: TRBJ1-2; size: NA; V: TRBV5-8; CDR3: ASSLAAGLSYGYT
D: TRBD2; J: TRBJ2-1; size: NA; V: TRBV6-1; CDR3: ASSQTSGRSNEQF
D: NA; J: TRBJ2-3; size: NA; V: TRBV5-1; CDR3: ASSFGPLTDTQY